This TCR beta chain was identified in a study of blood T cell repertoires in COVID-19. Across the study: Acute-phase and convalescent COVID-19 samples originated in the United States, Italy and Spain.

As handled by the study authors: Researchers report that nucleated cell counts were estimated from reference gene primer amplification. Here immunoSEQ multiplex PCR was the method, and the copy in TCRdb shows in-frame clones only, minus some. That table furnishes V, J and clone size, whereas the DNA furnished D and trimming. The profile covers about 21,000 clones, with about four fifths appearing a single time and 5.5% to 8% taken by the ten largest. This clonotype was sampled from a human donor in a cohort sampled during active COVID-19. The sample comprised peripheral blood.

For the CDR3, the DNA is TGTGCCATCAGTGGGGCCCGGGGGGTCGGTTACTACAATGAGCAGTTCTTC. It codes for CAISGARGVGYYNEQFF. The V call is TRBV10-3, the J call TRBJ2-1; 7 bases line up with TRBD2. Per the germline V gene, CDR1 is ENHRY and CDR2 is SYGVKD. The CDR3 runs 17 residues. Trimming cost V 4 bases and J 3 bases; bases outside gene matches: 12.